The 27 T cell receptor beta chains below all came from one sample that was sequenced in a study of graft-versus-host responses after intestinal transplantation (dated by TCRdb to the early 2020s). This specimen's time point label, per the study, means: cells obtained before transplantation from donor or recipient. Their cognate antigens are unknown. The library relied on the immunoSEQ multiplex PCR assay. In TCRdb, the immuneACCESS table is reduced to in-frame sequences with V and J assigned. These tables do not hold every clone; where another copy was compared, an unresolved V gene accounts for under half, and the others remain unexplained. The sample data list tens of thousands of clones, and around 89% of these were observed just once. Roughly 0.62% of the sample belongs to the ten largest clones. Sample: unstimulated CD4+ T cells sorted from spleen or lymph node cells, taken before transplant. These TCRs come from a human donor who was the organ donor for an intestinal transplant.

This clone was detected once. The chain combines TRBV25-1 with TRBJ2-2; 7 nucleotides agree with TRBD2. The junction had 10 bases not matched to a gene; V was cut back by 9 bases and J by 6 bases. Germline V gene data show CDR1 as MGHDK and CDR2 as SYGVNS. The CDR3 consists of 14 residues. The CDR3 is CARYPPRGAGELFF. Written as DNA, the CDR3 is TGTGCCAGATACCCGCCACGGGGGGCCGGGGAGCTGTTTTTT.

The CDR3 region is CASSLTGLKDEKLFF. In DNA form, the CDR3 reads TGTGCCAGCTCACTTACAGGGCTTAAAGATGAAAAACTGTTTTTT. J is TRBJ1-4 and V is TRBV18, with D possibly TRBD1 on 6 matching bases. Germline lookup yields CDR1 KGHSH and CDR2 LQKENI. V shed 4 bases and J shed 6 bases, with 15 bases lying between them. This CDR3 contains 15 residues.

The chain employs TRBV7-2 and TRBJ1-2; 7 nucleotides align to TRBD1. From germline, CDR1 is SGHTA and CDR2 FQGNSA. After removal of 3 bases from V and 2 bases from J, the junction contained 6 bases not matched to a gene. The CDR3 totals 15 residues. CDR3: CASSFHRGRNYGYTF. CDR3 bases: TGTGCCAGCAGCTTCCACAGGGGAAGGAACTATGGCTACACCTTC.

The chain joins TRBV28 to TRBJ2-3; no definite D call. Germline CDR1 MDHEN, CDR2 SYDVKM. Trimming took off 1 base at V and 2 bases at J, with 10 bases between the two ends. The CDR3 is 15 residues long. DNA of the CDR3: TGTGCCAGCAGTTTATTGGGCTCGAACACAGATACGCAGTATTTT. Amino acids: CASSLLGSNTDTQYF.

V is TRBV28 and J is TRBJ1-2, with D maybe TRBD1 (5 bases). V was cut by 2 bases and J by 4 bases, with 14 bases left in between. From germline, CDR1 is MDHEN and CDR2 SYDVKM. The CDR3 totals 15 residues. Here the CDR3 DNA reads TGTGCCAGCAGTTTACGGGCAGGGTCTCCCTATGGCTACACCTTC. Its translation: CASSLRAGSPYGYTF.

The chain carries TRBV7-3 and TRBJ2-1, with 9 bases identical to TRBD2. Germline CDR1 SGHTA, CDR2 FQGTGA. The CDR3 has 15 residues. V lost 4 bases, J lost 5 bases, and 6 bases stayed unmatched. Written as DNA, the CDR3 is TGTGCCAGCAGCTCGCGGGAGGGAAGGCACAATGAGCAGTTCTTC. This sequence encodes CASSSREGRHNEQFF.

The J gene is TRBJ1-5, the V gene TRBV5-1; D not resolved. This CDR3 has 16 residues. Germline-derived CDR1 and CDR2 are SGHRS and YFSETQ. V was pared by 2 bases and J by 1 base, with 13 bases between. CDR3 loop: CASSFEPLRSNQPQHF. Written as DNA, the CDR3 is TGCGCCAGCAGCTTTGAGCCCCTTAGAAGCAATCAGCCCCAGCATTTT.

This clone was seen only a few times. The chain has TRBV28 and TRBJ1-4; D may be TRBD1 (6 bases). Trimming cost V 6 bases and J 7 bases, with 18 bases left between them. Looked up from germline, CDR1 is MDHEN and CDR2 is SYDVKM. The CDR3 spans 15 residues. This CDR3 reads CASRAPQGETEKLFF. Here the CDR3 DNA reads TGTGCCAGCAGGGCCCCACAGGGTGAGACTGAAAAACTGTTTTTT.

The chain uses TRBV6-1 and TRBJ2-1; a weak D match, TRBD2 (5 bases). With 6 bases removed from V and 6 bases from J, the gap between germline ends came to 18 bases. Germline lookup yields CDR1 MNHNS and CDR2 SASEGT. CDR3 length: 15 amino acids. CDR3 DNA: TGTGCCAGCAGGGAAATGGCTAGCCTCTTCAATGAGCAGTTCTTC. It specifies CASREMASLFNEQFF.

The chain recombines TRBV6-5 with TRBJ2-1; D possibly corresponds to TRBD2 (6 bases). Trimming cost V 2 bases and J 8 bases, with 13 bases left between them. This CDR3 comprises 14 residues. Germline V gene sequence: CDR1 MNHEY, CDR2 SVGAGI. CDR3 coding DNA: TGTGCCAGCAGTTACGGCGGGGTGGGCCATGAGCAGTTCTTC. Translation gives CASSYGGVGHEQFF.

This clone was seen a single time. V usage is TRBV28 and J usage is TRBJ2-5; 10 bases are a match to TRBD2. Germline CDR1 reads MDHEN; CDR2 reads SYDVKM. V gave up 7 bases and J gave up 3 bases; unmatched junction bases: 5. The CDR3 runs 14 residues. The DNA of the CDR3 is TGTGCCAGCACCCTCGGACTAGCGGAAGAGACCCAGTACTTC. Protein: CASTLGLAEETQYF.

CDR3 loop: CAWTPPGQGYTDTQYF. CDR3 sequence (DNA): TGTGCCTGGACCCCCCCGGGACAGGGTTACACAGATACGCAGTATTTT. V usage is TRBV30 and J usage is TRBJ2-3; 9 positions match TRBD1. J was trimmed by 2 bases and V by 4 bases; bases with no gene match: 10. Germline values: CDR1 GTSNPN, CDR2 SVGIG (reference sequence). CDR3 size: 16 residues.

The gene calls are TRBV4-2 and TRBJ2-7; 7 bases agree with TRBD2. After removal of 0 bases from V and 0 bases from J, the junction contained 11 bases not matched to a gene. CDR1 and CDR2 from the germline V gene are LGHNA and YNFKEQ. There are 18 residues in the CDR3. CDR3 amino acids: CASSQEVAGGTPSYEQYF. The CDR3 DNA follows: TGTGCCAGCAGCCAAGAAGTAGCGGGTGGGACCCCCTCCTACGAGCAGTACTTC.

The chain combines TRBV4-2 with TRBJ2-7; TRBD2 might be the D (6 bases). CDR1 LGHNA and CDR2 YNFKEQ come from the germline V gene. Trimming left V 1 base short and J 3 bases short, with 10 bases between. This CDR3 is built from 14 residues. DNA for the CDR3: TGTGCCAGCAGCCAAGCGGGAGAAGGCTACGAGCAGTACTTC. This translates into CASSQAGEGYEQYF.

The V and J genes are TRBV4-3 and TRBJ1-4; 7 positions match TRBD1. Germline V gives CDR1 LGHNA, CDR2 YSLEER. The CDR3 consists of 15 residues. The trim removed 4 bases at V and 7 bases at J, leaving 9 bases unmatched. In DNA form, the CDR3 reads TGCGCCAGCAGCCGACAGGGACAGATTAGTGAAAAACTGTTTTTT. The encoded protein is CASSRQGQISEKLFF.

Here the CDR3 DNA reads TGTGCCAGCAGTCCATCAGAAGGGGGCCATGTGGTTGAAGCTTTCTTT. Protein product: CASSPSEGGHVVEAFF. The chain uses TRBV28 and TRBJ1-1; 7 bases align to TRBD1. Germline CDR1 reads MDHEN; CDR2 reads SYDVKM. The V and J ends lost 5 bases and 7 bases, in that order; junction bases with no gene match: 16. The CDR3 spans 16 residues.

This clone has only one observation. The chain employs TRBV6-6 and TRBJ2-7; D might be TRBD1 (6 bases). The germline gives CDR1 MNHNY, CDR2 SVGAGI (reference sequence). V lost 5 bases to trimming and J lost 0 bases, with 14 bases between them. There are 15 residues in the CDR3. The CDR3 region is CASSGRDTASYEQYF. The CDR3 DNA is TGTGCCAGCAGTGGCCGGGACACCGCCTCCTACGAGCAGTACTTC.

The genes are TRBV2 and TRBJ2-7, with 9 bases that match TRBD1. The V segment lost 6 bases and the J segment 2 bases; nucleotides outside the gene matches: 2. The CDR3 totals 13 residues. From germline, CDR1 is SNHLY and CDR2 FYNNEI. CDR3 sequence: CASRGQGAYEQYF. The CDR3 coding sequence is TGTGCCAGCAGGGGACAGGGTGCCTACGAGCAGTACTTC.

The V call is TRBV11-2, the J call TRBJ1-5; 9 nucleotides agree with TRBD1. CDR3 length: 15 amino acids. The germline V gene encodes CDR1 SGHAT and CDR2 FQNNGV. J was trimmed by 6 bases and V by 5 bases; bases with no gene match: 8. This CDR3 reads CASSPGTGPVQPQHF. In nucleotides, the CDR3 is TGTGCCAGCAGCCCCGGGACAGGGCCTGTTCAGCCCCAGCATTTT.

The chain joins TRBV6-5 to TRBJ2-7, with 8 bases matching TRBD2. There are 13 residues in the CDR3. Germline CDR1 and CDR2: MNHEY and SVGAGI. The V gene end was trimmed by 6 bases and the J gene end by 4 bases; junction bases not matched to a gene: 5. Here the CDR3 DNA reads TGTGCCAGCAGATTAACTAGCGGTTACGAGCAGTACTTC. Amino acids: CASRLTSGYEQYF.

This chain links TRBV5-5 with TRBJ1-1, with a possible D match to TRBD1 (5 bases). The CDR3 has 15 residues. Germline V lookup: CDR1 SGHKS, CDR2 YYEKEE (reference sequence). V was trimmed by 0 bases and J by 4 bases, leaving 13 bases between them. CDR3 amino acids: CASSLDVRAPTEAFF. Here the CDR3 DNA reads TGTGCCAGCAGCTTGGATGTCAGGGCCCCCACTGAAGCTTTCTTT.

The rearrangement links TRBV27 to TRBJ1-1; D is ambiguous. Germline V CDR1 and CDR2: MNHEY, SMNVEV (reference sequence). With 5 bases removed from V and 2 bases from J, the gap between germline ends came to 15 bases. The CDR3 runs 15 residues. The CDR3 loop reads CASSPRVIRNTEAFF. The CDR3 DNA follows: TGTGCCAGCAGTCCCCGGGTAATTCGCAACACTGAAGCTTTCTTT.

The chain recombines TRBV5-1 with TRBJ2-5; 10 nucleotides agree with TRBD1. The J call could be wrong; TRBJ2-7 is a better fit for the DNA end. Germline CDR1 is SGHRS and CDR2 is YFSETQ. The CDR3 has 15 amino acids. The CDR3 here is CASSLGTGATYEQYF. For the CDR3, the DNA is TGCGCCAGCAGCTTAGGGACAGGGGCCACCTACGAGCAGTACTTC.

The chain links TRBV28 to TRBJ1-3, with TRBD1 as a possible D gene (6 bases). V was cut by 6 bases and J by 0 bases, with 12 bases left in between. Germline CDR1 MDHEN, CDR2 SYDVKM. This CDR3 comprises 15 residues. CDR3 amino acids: CASRNTGSSGNTIYF. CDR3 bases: TGTGCCAGCAGGAATACAGGGAGCTCTGGAAACACCATATATTTT.

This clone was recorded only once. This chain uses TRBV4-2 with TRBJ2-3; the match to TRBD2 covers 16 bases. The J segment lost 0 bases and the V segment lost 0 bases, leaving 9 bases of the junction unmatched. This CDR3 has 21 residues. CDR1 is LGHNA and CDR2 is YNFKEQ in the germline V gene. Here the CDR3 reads CASSQEPTGTSGRASTDTQYF. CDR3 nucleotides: TGTGCCAGCAGCCAAGAGCCGACCGGGACTAGCGGGAGGGCGAGCACAGATACGCAGTATTTT.

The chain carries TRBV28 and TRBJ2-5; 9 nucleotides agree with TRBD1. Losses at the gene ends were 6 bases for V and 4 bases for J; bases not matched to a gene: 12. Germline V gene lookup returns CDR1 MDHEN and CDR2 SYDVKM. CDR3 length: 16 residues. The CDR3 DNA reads TGTGCCAGCAGCGATCCCCGGGGACAGGGAGCAGAGACCCAGTACTTC. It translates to CASSDPRGQGAETQYF. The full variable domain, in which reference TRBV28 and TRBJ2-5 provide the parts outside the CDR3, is DVKVTQSSRYLVKRTGEKVFLECVQDMDHENMFWYRQDPGLGLRLIYFSYDVKMKEKGDIPEGYSVSREKKERFSLILESASTNQTSMYLCASSDPRGQGAETQYFGPGTRLLVL.

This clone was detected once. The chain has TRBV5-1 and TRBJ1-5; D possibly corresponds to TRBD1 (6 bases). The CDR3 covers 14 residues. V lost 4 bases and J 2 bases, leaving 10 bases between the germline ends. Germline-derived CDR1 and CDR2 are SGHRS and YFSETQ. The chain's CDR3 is CASSTSGGNQPQHF. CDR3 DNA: TGCGCCAGCAGCACCTCAGGGGGCAATCAGCCCCAGCATTTT. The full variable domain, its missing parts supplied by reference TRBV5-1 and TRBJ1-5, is KAGVTQTPRYLIKTRGQQVTLSCSPISGHRSVSWYQQTPGQGLQFLFEYFSETQRNKGNFPGRFSGRQFSNSRSEMNVSTLELGDSALYLCASSTSGGNQPQHFGDGTRLSIL.